This TCR beta chain was identified during a study of shared clonotypes between healthy human individuals. Study conclusions and caveats: The low donor count limited represented genetic and exposure-history diversity. Rarefaction showed sorted-subset sequencing was incomplete despite large depth.

With respect to this clone: No antigen is known for it.

Sequenced by immunoSEQ multiplex PCR; TCRdb stores in-frame clones only, minus some. This sample has about 1.4 million clones; roughly 96% occur once, and the top ten carry roughly 1.2%. Sequencing used naive CD4+ T cells sorted from blood. Indicated subset: CD45RA+ positively selected. The clonotype originates from a man aged 25-45 years in good health.

For the CDR3, the DNA is TGCGCCAGCAGCTTGGCACAGGTGTCCCCCTACGAGCAGTACTTC. The encoded protein is CASSLAQVSPYEQYF. The chain carries TRBV5-1 and TRBJ2-7; TRBD1 might be the D (5 bases). Germline V lookup: CDR1 SGHRS, CDR2 YFSETQ. V lost 0 bases to trimming and J lost 2 bases, with 12 bases between them. This CDR3 is built from 15 residues.